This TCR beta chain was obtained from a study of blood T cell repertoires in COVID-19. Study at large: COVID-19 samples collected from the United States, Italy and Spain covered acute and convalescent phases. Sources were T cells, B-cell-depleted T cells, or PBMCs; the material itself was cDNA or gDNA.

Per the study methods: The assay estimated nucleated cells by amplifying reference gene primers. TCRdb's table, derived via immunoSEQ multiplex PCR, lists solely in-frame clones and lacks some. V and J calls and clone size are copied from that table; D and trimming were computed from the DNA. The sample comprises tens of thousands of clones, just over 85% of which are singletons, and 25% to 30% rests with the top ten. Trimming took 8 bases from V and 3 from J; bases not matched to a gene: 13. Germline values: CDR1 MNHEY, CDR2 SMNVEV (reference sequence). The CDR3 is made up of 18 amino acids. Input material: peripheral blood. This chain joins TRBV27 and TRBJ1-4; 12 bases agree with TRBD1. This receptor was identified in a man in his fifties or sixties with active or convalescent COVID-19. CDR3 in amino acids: CASQRRGQGAFANEKLFF. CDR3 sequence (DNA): TGTGCCAGCCAGCGGAGGGGACAGGGGGCCTTTGCTAATGAAAAACTGTTTTTT.